This T cell receptor (beta chain) was captured in a study of T-cell reconstitution after alpha-beta-depleted transplantation in children. In its sample, this clonotype was seen many times. CDR1 and CDR2 from the germline V gene are SGHTA and FQGNSA. V trimming: 7 bases; J trimming: 3 bases; junction bases outside the gene matches: 11. The CDR3 loop spans 16 amino acids. Unique molecular identifiers tagged the TCRbeta library. TCRdb re-derived calls from the PCR reads in MiXCR, one entry per CDR3 protein. The table includes roughly 610,000 distinct CDR3 sequences, about 11% detected once. This TCR derives from a human donor who donated a stem cell graft to a child with acute myeloid leukemia. The chain links TRBV7-2 to TRBJ2-1; 8 positions match TRBD2. The sample in question was PBMCs from the stem cell graft donor, obtained from the stem cell graft. The CDR3 region is CASNRDLGTSYNEQFF. The CDR3 DNA reads as TGTGCCAGCAACCGAGACCTCGGGACTAGCTACAATGAGCAGTTCTTC.